A selection of T cell receptor beta chains follows, all from one sample in a study of shared T cell receptors in the human thymus. Clones were read by immunoSEQ multiplex PCR, and TCRdb kept only the in-frame ones, dropping some. The sample consists of about 380,000 clones, about 95% of them appearing once. Sequenced: thymocytes. Receptors originate from a human donor. Each CDR3 is given with its conserved first and last residue. Each record gives: clone size, D gene, J gene, V gene, CDR3 DNA, CDR3 protein. The D gene is left open where the match is weak. Expanded clones are given a class, and other clones once, few, many or no size at all.

abundance: NA; d_gene: TRBD1; j_gene: TRBJ2-7; v_gene: TRBV28; CDR3nt: TGTGCCAGCAGTGCGGGACAGGGAATGCAGCAGGTCGCCTACGAGCAGTACTTC; CDR3aa: CASSAGQGMQQVAYEQYF
abundance: NA; d_gene: TRBD2; j_gene: TRBJ2-1; v_gene: TRBV4-2; CDR3nt: TGTGCCAGCAGCCATCGGACTAGCGGGAGCCCCCGTCGATACAAAGAGCAGTTCTTC; CDR3aa: CASSHRTSGSPRRYKEQFF
abundance: NA; d_gene: NA; j_gene: TRBJ2-1; v_gene: TRBV11-1; CDR3nt: TGTGCCAGCGGGGAGCGGGTGACTAACAATGAGCAGTTCTTC; CDR3aa: CASGERVTNNEQFF
abundance: NA; d_gene: NA; j_gene: TRBJ2-1; v_gene: TRBV15; CDR3nt: TGTGCCACCAGCCTACCCGGACCCCTCGGGAGTGAGCAGTTCTTC; CDR3aa: CATSLPGPLGSEQFF
abundance: NA; d_gene: TRBD1; j_gene: TRBJ1-4; v_gene: TRBV18; CDR3nt: TGTGCCAGCTCACCCCTTCGGACAGGGCTTAATGAAAAACTGTTTTTT; CDR3aa: CASSPLRTGLNEKLFF
abundance: NA; d_gene: NA; j_gene: TRBJ2-2; v_gene: TRBV27; CDR3nt: TGTGCCAGCTTGCCATCGAACACCGGGGAGCTGTTTTTT; CDR3aa: CASLPSNTGELFF
abundance: NA; d_gene: TRBD2; j_gene: TRBJ2-6; v_gene: TRBV14; CDR3nt: TGTGCCAGCAGCCACGGGAGGGTTATAGCGGGAGTGCCTATCTCTGGGGCCAACGTCCTGACTTTC; CDR3aa: CASSHGRVIAGVPISGANVLTF
abundance: NA; d_gene: NA; j_gene: TRBJ2-3; v_gene: TRBV28; CDR3nt: TGTGCCAGCAGCCCCAAATGGCGACTTCGGCCCCGCACAGATACGCAGTATTTT; CDR3aa: CASSPKWRLRPRTDTQYF
abundance: NA; d_gene: TRBD1; j_gene: TRBJ1-1; v_gene: TRBV27; CDR3nt: TGTGCCAGCAGTTTATATGGGACAGGGGTGGGCACTGAAGCTTTCTTT; CDR3aa: CASSLYGTGVGTEAFF
abundance: NA; d_gene: NA; j_gene: TRBJ2-1; v_gene: TRBV15; CDR3nt: TGTGCCACCAGGAGGACAGAACTTAATGAGCAGTTCTTC; CDR3aa: CATRRTELNEQFF
abundance: few; d_gene: TRBD1; j_gene: TRBJ1-3; v_gene: TRBV11-2; CDR3nt: TGTGCCAGCAGCCCCTATAGGACAGGGTCCGGAAACACCATATATTTT; CDR3aa: CASSPYRTGSGNTIYF
abundance: NA; d_gene: NA; j_gene: TRBJ2-7; v_gene: TRBV19; CDR3nt: TGTGCCAGTAGTATCCGTGAGACTCCCTCGTACGAGCAGTACTTC; CDR3aa: CASSIRETPSYEQYF
abundance: NA; d_gene: NA; j_gene: TRBJ1-1; v_gene: TRBV30; CDR3nt: TGTGCCTGGGTAGCCTTCCGGGTCCAGAACACTGAAGCTTTCTTT; CDR3aa: CAWVAFRVQNTEAFF
abundance: NA; d_gene: TRBD1; j_gene: TRBJ1-5; v_gene: TRBV28; CDR3nt: TGTGCCAGCAGTCGACAGGGGAGTCCGGATCAGCCCCAGCATTTT; CDR3aa: CASSRQGSPDQPQHF
abundance: NA; d_gene: NA; j_gene: TRBJ2-2; v_gene: TRBV6-5; CDR3nt: TGTGCCAGCAGAACCCATTTGGACCCCCCCGGGGAGCTGTTTTTT; CDR3aa: CASRTHLDPPGELFF
abundance: once; d_gene: NA; j_gene: TRBJ2-2; v_gene: TRBV19; CDR3nt: TGTGCCAGTAGGGGCGGGGTGGATGCGAACACCGGGGAGCTGTTTTTT; CDR3aa: CASRGGVDANTGELFF
abundance: NA; d_gene: NA; j_gene: TRBJ1-1; v_gene: TRBV28; CDR3nt: TGTGCCAGCAGTTTAGACAGTAGAAACACTGAAGCTTTCTTT; CDR3aa: CASSLDSRNTEAFF
abundance: NA; d_gene: NA; j_gene: TRBJ2-7; v_gene: TRBV4-3; CDR3nt: TGCGCCAGCAGCCAAGTGGCGGGGTTATCCTACGAGCAGTACTTC; CDR3aa: CASSQVAGLSYEQYF
abundance: NA; d_gene: NA; j_gene: TRBJ1-4; v_gene: TRBV28; CDR3nt: TGTGCCAGCGGTTCAATCGGGACTAATGAAAAACTGTTTTTT; CDR3aa: CASGSIGTNEKLFF
abundance: NA; d_gene: NA; j_gene: TRBJ1-1; v_gene: TRBV7-3; CDR3nt: TGTGCCAGCAGCTCAGGGAGGAACGCTGAAGCTTTCTTT; CDR3aa: CASSSGRNAEAFF
abundance: NA; d_gene: NA; j_gene: TRBJ2-7; v_gene: TRBV2; CDR3nt: TGTGCCAGCAGTGAAGTTCCGAGCTACGAGCAGTACTTC; CDR3aa: CASSEVPSYEQYF
abundance: once; d_gene: TRBD1; j_gene: TRBJ1-1; v_gene: TRBV11-1; CDR3nt: TGTGCCAGCAGGGGACAGGGGGGCCCTGAAGCTTTCTTT; CDR3aa: CASRGQGGPEAFF
abundance: NA; d_gene: NA; j_gene: TRBJ2-7; v_gene: TRBV19; CDR3nt: TGTGCCAGTAGTATAGATTGGCATTCCTACGAGCAGTACTTC; CDR3aa: CASSIDWHSYEQYF
abundance: NA; d_gene: NA; j_gene: TRBJ2-1; v_gene: TRBV30; CDR3nt: TGTGCCTGGAGTGTACTGGAGAAGATAGACAATGAGCAGTTCTTC; CDR3aa: CAWSVLEKIDNEQFF